This T cell receptor beta chain was sequenced during a study of PD-1 blockade in classical Hodgkin lymphoma. Study information: Patients were administered nivolumab (3 mg/kg intravenously) every 2 weeks.

Time point noted: cycle 4 day 1 (C4D1), after about 6 weeks of nivolumab. All patients relapsed after autologous stem cell transplantation, and brentuximab vedotin exposure varied. Study conclusions and caveats: Researchers reported that CD4+ TCR diversity, though not CD8+, rose significantly by C4D1. Complete responders' baseline diversity resembled that of newly diagnosed patients. Newly diagnosed patients were reported to exhibit reduced baseline TCR diversity relative to healthy donors.

The CDR3 consists of 15 residues. V was pared by 0 bases and J by 4 bases, with 5 bases of the junction left unmatched. CDR1 is GTSNPN, CDR2 SVGIG, per germline (reference sequence). Sequenced by immunoSEQ multiplex PCR; TCRdb stores in-frame clones only, minus some. This sample has about 64,000 clones; around 90% occur once, and the top ten carry 10%. A note on this clone: The antigen is not known.

This TCR was recovered from a human donor with classical Hodgkin lymphoma. The chain carries TRBV30 and TRBJ2-3, with 9 nucleotides matching TRBD2. The sequencing here drew on peripheral blood mononuclear cells (PBMCs), taken before the fourth cycle of nivolumab. For the CDR3, the DNA is TGTGCCTGGAGTGTTCAGGCGGGGGGGGCAGATACGCAGTATTTT. Its protein is CAWSVQAGGADTQYF.